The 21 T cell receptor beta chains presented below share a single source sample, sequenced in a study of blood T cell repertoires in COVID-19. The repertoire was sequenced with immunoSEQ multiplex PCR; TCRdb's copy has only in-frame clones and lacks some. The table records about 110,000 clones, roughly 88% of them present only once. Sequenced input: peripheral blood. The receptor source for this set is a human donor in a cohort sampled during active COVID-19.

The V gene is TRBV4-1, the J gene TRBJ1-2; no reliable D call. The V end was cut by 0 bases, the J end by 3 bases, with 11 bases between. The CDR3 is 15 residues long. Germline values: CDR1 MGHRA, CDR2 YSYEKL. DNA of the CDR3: TGCGCCAGCAGCCAAGATGCTGGAGGGTACTATGGCTACACCTTC. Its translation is CASSQDAGGYYGYTF.

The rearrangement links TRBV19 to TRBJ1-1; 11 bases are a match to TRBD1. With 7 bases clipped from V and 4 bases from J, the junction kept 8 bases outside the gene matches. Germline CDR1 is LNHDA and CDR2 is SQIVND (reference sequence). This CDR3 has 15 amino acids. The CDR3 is CASTYTGTGGTEAFF. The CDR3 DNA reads TGTGCCAGTACCTATACCGGGACAGGGGGCACTGAAGCTTTCTTT.

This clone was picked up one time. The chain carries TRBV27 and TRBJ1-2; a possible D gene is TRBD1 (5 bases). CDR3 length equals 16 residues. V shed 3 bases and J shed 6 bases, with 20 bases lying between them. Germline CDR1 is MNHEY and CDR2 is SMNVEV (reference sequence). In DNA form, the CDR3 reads TGTGCCAGCAGTTTGTCCCAGGGAAGCAGTTTACATGGCTACACCTTC. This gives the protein CASSLSQGSSLHGYTF.

CDR3 nucleotides: TGTGCCAGCAGTCGAGGACTAGCGCCAGCCTACGAGCAGTACTTC. This translates into CASSRGLAPAYEQYF. This chain joins TRBV27 and TRBJ2-7; 9 bases line up with TRBD2. This CDR3 has 15 amino acids. J was trimmed by 2 bases and V by 5 bases; bases with no gene match: 7. Germline CDR1 is MNHEY and CDR2 is SMNVEV (reference sequence).

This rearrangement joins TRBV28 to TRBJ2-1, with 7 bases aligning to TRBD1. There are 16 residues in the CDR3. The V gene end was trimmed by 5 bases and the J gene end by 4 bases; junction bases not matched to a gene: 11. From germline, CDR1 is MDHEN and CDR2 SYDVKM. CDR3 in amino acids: CASSRGQKIGYNEQFF. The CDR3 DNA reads TGTGCCAGCAGTAGGGGACAGAAGATTGGATACAATGAGCAGTTCTTC.

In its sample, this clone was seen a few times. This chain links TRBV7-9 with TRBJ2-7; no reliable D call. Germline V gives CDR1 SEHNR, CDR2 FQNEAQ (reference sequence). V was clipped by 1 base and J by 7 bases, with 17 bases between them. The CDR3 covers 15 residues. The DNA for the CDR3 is TGTGCCAGCAGCTTAGTAACTTCCAGCGATGGGGAGCAGTACTTC. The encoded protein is CASSLVTSSDGEQYF.

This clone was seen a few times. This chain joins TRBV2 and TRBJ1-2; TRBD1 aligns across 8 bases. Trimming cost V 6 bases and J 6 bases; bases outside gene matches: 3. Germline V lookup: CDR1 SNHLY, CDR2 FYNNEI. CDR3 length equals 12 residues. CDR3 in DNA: TGTGCCAGCAGGCAGGGGGCGAATGGCTACACCTTC. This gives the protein CASRQGANGYTF.

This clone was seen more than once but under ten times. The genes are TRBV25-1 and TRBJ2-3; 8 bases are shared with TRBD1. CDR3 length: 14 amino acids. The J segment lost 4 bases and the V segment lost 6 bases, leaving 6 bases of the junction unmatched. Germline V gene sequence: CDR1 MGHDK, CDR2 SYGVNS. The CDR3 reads CASSRQGHPDTQYF. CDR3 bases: TGTGCCAGCAGCCGACAGGGGCACCCAGATACGCAGTATTTT.

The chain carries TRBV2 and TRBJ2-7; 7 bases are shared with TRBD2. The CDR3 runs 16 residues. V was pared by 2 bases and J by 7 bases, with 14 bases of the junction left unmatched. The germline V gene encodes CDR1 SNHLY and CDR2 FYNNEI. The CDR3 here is CASSEREPGRGGEQYF. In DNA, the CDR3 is TGTGCCAGCAGTGAAAGGGAACCCGGACGGGGAGGGGAGCAGTACTTC.

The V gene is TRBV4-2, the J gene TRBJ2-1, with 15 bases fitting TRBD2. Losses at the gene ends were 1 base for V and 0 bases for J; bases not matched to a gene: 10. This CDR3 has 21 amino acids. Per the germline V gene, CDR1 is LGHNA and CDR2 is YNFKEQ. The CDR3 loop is CASSQGPPGLAGGYSYNEQFF. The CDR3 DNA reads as TGTGCCAGCAGCCAAGGCCCGCCGGGACTAGCGGGGGGATACTCCTACAATGAGCAGTTCTTC.

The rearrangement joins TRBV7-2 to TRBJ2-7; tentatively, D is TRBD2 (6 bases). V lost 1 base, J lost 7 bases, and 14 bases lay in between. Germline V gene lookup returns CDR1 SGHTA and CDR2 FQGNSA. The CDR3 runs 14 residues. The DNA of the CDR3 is TGTGCCAGCAGCTTAGGTCTCGGGAGTGGTGAGCAGTACTTC. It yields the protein CASSLGLGSGEQYF. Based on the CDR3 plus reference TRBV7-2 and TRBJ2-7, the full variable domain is GAGVSQSPSNKVTEKGKDVELRCDPISGHTALYWYRQSLGQGLEFLIYFQGNSAPDKSGLPSDRFSAERTGGSVSTLTIQRTQQEDSAVYLCASSLGLGSGEQYFGPGTRLTVT.

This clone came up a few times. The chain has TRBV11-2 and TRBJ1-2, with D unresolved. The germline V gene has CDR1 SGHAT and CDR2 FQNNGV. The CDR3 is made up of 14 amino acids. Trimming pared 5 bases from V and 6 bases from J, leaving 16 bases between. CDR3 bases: TGTGCCAGCAGCCTTGGGTGGGCCCACGATGGCTACACCTTC. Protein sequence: CASSLGWAHDGYTF. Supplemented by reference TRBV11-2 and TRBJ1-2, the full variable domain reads EAGVAQSPRYKIIEKRQSVAFWCNPISGHATLYWYQQILGQGPKLLIQFQNNGVVDDSQLPKDRFSAERLKGVDSTLKIQPAKLEDSAVYLCASSLGWAHDGYTFGSGTRLTVV.

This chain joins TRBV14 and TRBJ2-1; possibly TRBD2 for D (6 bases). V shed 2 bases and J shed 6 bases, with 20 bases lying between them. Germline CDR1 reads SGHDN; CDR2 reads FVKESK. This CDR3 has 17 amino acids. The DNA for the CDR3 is TGTGCCAGCAGCCAATTCGGGAGAATGAGCGCGAGCAATGAGCAGTTCTTC. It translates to CASSQFGRMSASNEQFF.

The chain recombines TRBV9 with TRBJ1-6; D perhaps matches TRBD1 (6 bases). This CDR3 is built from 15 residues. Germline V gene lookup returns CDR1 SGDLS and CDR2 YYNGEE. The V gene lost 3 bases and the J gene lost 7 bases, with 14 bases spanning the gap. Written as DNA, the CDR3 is TGTGCCAGCAGCGCACCGGGACACGGCAATTCACCCCTCCACTTT. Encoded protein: CASSAPGHGNSPLHF.

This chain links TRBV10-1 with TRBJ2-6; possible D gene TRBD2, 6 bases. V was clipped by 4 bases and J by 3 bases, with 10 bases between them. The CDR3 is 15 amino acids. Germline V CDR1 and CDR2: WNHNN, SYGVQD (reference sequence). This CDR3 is CASSGRGNGANVLTF. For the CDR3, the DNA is TGCGCCAGCAGTGGGCGGGGAAATGGGGCCAACGTCCTGACTTTC.

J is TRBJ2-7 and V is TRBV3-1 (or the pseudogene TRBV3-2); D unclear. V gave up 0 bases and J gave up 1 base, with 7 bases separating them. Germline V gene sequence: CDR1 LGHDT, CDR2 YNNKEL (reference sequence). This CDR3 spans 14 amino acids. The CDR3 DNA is TGTGCCAGCAGCCAAGAAGCTTTGTCCTACGAGCAGTACTTC. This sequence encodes CASSQEALSYEQYF.

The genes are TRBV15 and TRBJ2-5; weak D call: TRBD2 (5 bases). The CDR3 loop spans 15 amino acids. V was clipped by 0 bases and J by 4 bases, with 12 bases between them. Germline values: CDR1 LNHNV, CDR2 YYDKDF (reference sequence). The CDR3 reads CATSRDFSGRETQYF. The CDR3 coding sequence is TGTGCCACCAGCAGAGATTTCAGTGGGAGAGAGACCCAGTACTTC. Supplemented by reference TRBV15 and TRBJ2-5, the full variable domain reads DAMVIQNPRYQVTQFGKPVTLSCSQTLNHNVMYWYQQKSSQAPKLLFHYYDKDFNNEADTPDNFQSRRPNTSFCFLDIRSPGLGDTAMYLCATSRDFSGRETQYFGPGTRLLVL.

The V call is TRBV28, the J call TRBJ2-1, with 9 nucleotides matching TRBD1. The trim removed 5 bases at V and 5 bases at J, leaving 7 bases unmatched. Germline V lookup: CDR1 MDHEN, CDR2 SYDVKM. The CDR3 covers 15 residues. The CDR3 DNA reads TGTGCCAGCAGTACATACAGGGGGCCGGACAATGAGCAGTTCTTC. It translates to CASSTYRGPDNEQFF. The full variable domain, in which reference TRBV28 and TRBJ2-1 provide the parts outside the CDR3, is DVKVTQSSRYLVKRTGEKVFLECVQDMDHENMFWYRQDPGLGLRLIYFSYDVKMKEKGDIPEGYSVSREKKERFSLILESASTNQTSMYLCASSTYRGPDNEQFFGPGTRLTVL.

The CDR3 DNA follows: TGTGCCAGCAGCTTAGTTCCGGGATTCACAGATACGCAGTATTTT. Translation: CASSLVPGFTDTQYF. This chain joins TRBV7-9 and TRBJ2-3; D is perhaps TRBD2 (5 bases). This CDR3 has 15 residues. Trimming took 1 base from V and 2 from J, leaving 10 bases between them. The germline V gene has CDR1 SEHNR and CDR2 FQNEAQ (reference sequence).

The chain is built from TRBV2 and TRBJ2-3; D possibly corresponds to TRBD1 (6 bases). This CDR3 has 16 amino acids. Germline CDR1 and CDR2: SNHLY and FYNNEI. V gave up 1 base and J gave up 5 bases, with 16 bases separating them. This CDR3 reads CASSEVSTGSEDTQYF. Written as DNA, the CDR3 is TGTGCCAGCAGTGAAGTATCGACAGGCAGTGAAGATACGCAGTATTTT.

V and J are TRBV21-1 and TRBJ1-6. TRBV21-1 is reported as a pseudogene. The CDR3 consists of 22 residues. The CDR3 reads CASSKGAEGSNLRSSYNSPLHF. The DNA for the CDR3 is TGTGCCAGCAGCAAAGGGGCTGAGGGATCGAACCTAAGGAGCTCCTATAATTCACCCCTCCACTTT.